Below, 29 T cell receptor beta chains from the same sample are listed, as sequenced in a study of T cell changes during pregnancy in multiple sclerosis. Using immunoSEQ multiplex PCR, the repertoire was profiled, and TCRdb retains in-frame clones only, with some absent. Of fewer than 60,000 clones listed, 90% were seen once; the top ten hold approximately 6.6%. The specimen was peripheral blood, collected in the third trimester of pregnancy. All receptors derive from a female donor in good health, enrolled as a control in a pregnancy study.

The chain links TRBV30 to TRBJ2-7; 10 nucleotides line up with TRBD1. The length of the CDR3 is 15 residues. In germline, CDR1 is GTSNPN, CDR2 SVGIG (reference sequence). The V segment lost 2 bases and the J segment 3 bases; nucleotides outside the gene matches: 7. The CDR3 sequence: CAWSSAGTGVYEQYF. In DNA form, the CDR3 reads TGTGCCTGGAGTTCCGCCGGGACAGGGGTCTACGAGCAGTACTTC.

The chain uses TRBV5-1 and TRBJ2-1; no clear D. Trimming removed 0 bases from V and 0 bases from J, with 13 bases in between. The CDR3 is 17 amino acids. CDR1 and CDR2 (germline): SGHRS, YFSETQ. In DNA, the CDR3 is TGCGCCAGCAGCTTGGGAACCACAGTGAGCTCCTACAATGAGCAGTTCTTC. Translation: CASSLGTTVSSYNEQFF.

The chain joins TRBV29-1 to TRBJ2-5; 7 nucleotides agree with TRBD2. The CDR3 covers 16 residues. The V gene's germline CDR1 is SQVTM and CDR2 ANQGSEA. V shed 4 bases and J 1 base; nucleotides not matched to a gene: 12. CDR3 loop: CSVGGGAGLRQETQYF. CDR3 nucleotide sequence: TGCAGCGTTGGGGGAGGGGCAGGGCTTCGCCAAGAGACCCAGTACTTC.

The chain couples TRBV11-3 to TRBJ1-3, with 9 bases aligning to TRBD1. With V trimmed by 5 bases and J by 0 bases, 5 bases remained unmatched. The CDR3 has 16 residues. Per germline, CDR1 SGHNT and CDR2 YENEEA. The CDR3 DNA is TGTGCCAGCAGCGCCACAGGGGGCGGCTCTGGAAACACCATATATTTT. It translates to CASSATGGGSGNTIYF.

This chain joins TRBV12-1 and TRBJ1-1; the table's D call TRBD1 went unverified against the DNA. TRBV12-1 is a listed pseudogene. CDR3 length: 16 amino acids. The CDR3 is CASSFWARYMNTEAFF. CDR3 coding DNA: TGTGCCAGCAGCTTTTGGGCCAGGTACATGAACACTGAAGCTTTCTTT.

The chain is built from TRBV6-5 and TRBJ1-4; D is undetermined. The CDR3 is 15 amino acids. Germline CDR1 MNHEY, CDR2 SVGAGI. Trimming took off 3 bases at V and 0 bases at J, with 8 bases between the two ends. CDR3: CASSYGGATNEKLFF. The DNA of the CDR3 is TGTGCCAGCAGTTATGGCGGTGCAACTAATGAAAAACTGTTTTTT.

V gene TRBV18 combines with J gene TRBJ2-7, with D perhaps TRBD1 (6 bases). The CDR3 is 13 amino acids. V was clipped by 4 bases and J by 4 bases, with 11 bases between them. Germline V gene lookup returns CDR1 KGHSH and CDR2 LQKENI. Written as DNA, the CDR3 is TGTGCCAGCTCACACAGGGACGGGTACGAGCAGTACTTC. Translated, it gives CASSHRDGYEQYF.

This chain connects TRBV10-3 to TRBJ1-1, with 7 bases fitting TRBD1. Germline CDR1 ENHRY, CDR2 SYGVKD. V lost 5 bases to trimming and J lost 1 base; unmatched junction nucleotides: 4. This CDR3 has 14 residues. The CDR3 is CAISPTGPNTEAFF. The CDR3 DNA follows: TGTGCCATCAGTCCGACAGGGCCGAACACTGAAGCTTTCTTT.

The rearrangement uses TRBV10-2 and TRBJ2-7; 9 nucleotides agree with TRBD1. CDR1 and CDR2 (germline): WSHSY, SAAADI. V lost 6 bases to trimming and J lost 5 bases; unmatched junction nucleotides: 5. The CDR3 totals 13 residues. The DNA for the CDR3 is TGCGCCAGCAGCTCGGGACAGGGCCACGAGCAGTACTTC. This translates into CASSSGQGHEQYF.

The chain links TRBV29-1 to TRBJ2-1, with D perhaps matching TRBD2 (5 bases). CDR1 is SQVTM and CDR2 is ANQGSEA in the germline V gene. V lost 8 bases to trimming and J lost 4 bases, with 12 bases between them. The CDR3 runs to 12 residues. The CDR3 DNA sequence: TGCAGCTCGGGGTCACTGTACAATGAGCAGTTCTTC. This encodes CSSGSLYNEQFF.

The chain links TRBV5-4 to TRBJ1-4; D is undetermined. The V end lost 2 bases, the J end lost 1 base, and 18 bases lay between the germline ends. The CDR3 runs 18 residues. Germline V lookup: CDR1 SGHNT, CDR2 YYREEE (reference sequence). The CDR3 bases are TGTGCCAGCAGCTTTTCCGTAGGAGGGCTGGGAACTAATGAAAAACTGTTTTTT. Translated: CASSFSVGGLGTNEKLFF.

The chain joins TRBV6-6 to TRBJ2-3, with a weak D call TRBD2 (6 bases). The germline gives CDR1 MNHNY, CDR2 SVGAGI (reference sequence). This CDR3 region has 16 residues. With 5 bases removed from V and 0 bases from J, the gap between germline ends came to 15 bases. The DNA of the CDR3 is TGTGCCAGCAGTCCCGGAGGGAACCCTAGCACAGATACGCAGTATTTT. Its translation: CASSPGGNPSTDTQYF.

The genes are TRBV5-1 and TRBJ2-5; 13 bases map to TRBD2. After removal of 0 bases from V and 4 bases from J, the junction contained 6 bases not matched to a gene. From germline, CDR1 is SGHRS and CDR2 YFSETQ. The CDR3 runs 17 residues. CDR3 bases: TGCGCCAGCAGCTTGGGGACTAGCGGGAGTGGGGGAGAGACCCAGTACTTC. The encoded protein is CASSLGTSGSGGETQYF.

The chain links TRBV11-3 to TRBJ1-2, with D maybe TRBD1 (5 bases). The germline CDR1 and CDR2 sequences are SGHNT and YENEEA. Trimming left V 5 bases short and J 7 bases short, with 11 bases between. The length of the CDR3 is 12 residues. The DNA for the CDR3 is TGTGCCAGCAGCGAAGGGGCGAGTGGCTACACCTTC. Translated, it gives CASSEGASGYTF.

This chain joins TRBV30 and TRBJ2-6, with 7 nucleotides matching TRBD2. CDR1 and CDR2 from the germline V gene are GTSNPN and SVGIG (reference sequence). CDR3 size: 18 residues. Trimming removed 3 bases from V and 0 bases from J; junction bases left unmatched: 11. The CDR3 sequence is CAWRGGTAPGSGANVLTF. In nucleotides, the CDR3 is TGTGCCTGGAGGGGGGGGACGGCGCCGGGCTCTGGGGCCAACGTCCTGACTTTC.

The chain has TRBV5-1 and TRBJ1-1; D ambiguous. Deletions cut 4 bases from V and 3 bases from J, with 10 bases between. Germline V gene sequence: CDR1 SGHRS, CDR2 YFSETQ. The CDR3 runs to 13 residues. Here the CDR3 DNA reads TGCGCCAGCAGCATTTCGGGGTACACTGAAGCTTTCTTT. As protein: CASSISGYTEAFF.

The chain joins TRBV14 to TRBJ2-2, with D tentatively TRBD2 (5 bases). The germline V gene encodes CDR1 SGHDN and CDR2 FVKESK. This CDR3 comprises 16 residues. V was trimmed by 0 bases and J by 4 bases, leaving 12 bases between them. Here the CDR3 reads CASSQERGGLTGELFF. As DNA, the CDR3 is TGTGCCAGCAGCCAAGAACGGGGTGGGCTCACCGGGGAGCTGTTTTTT.

This chain uses TRBV7-8 with TRBJ1-1; D might be TRBD1 (5 bases). The CDR3 totals 14 residues. Trimming took off 6 bases at V and 4 bases at J, with 15 bases between the two ends. Germline V gene data show CDR1 as SGHVS and CDR2 as FQNEAQ. In nucleotides, the CDR3 is TGTGCCAGCAGACCACTTATGGGGGGCACTGAAGCTTTCTTT. Translated, it gives CASRPLMGGTEAFF.

V gene TRBV21-1 combines with J gene TRBJ1-5; TRBD1 is the table's D call and was not checked against the DNA. TRBV21-1 is assigned pseudogene status. This CDR3 contains 18 residues. The CDR3, as DNA: TGTGCCAGCAGCAAAGATCTACAGACAGGAAATAGCAATCAGCCCCAGCATTTT. This codes for CASSKDLQTGNSNQPQHF.

This clone was seen a single time. This chain's CDR3 is CASSVYPGTGFDEQFF. In nucleotides, the CDR3 is TGTGCCAGCAGCGTCTACCCCGGGACAGGGTTTGATGAGCAGTTCTTC. The V and J genes are TRBV9 and TRBJ2-1; the match to TRBD1 covers 9 bases. Looked up from germline, CDR1 is SGDLS and CDR2 is YYNGEE. The length of the CDR3 is 16 residues. Trimming at V came to 2 bases and at J to 8 bases, leaving 11 bases not matched to a gene.

The J gene is TRBJ1-5, the V gene TRBV5-6; no clear D. Deletions cut 0 bases from V and 0 bases from J, with 13 bases between. Germline assignment: CDR1 SGHDT and CDR2 YYEEEE. The length of the CDR3 is 17 residues. The CDR3 nucleotides are TGTGCCAGCAGCTTGGGGTCCGGTACCTATAGCAATCAGCCCCAGCATTTT. Its protein product is CASSLGSGTYSNQPQHF.

In this sample, this clone turned up once. The chain has TRBV7-8 and TRBJ1-5, with a possible D match to TRBD1 (5 bases). CDR1 and CDR2 from the germline V gene are SGHVS and FQNEAQ. CDR3 length: 15 amino acids. The V gene lost 4 bases and the J gene lost 3 bases, with 13 bases spanning the gap. CDR3 region: CASSSAGTPNQPQHF. The DNA for the CDR3 is TGTGCCAGCAGCTCCGCAGGGACTCCCAATCAGCCCCAGCATTTT.

V and J are TRBV7-9 and TRBJ2-1; no clear D gene. This CDR3 has 14 residues. The germline CDR1 and CDR2 sequences are SEHNR and FQNEAQ (reference sequence). Trimming removed 0 bases from V and 13 bases from J, with 16 bases in between. CDR3 sequence: CASSLASTPLHQFF. CDR3 nucleotides: TGTGCCAGCAGCTTAGCTAGCACCCCTTTACACCAGTTCTTC.

The chain uses TRBV7-9 and TRBJ2-1; D possibly corresponds to TRBD2 (6 bases). V shed 5 bases and J shed 7 bases, with 18 bases lying between them. This CDR3 contains 15 residues. CDR1 and CDR2 (germline): SEHNR, FQNEAQ (reference sequence). The chain's CDR3 is CASSHIVEGPNEQFF. CDR3 coding DNA: TGTGCCAGCAGCCACATCGTGGAGGGGCCGAATGAGCAGTTCTTC. The entire variable domain, with the rest obtained from reference TRBV7-9 and TRBJ2-1, is as follows: DTGVSQNPRHKITKRGQNVTFRCDPISEHNRLYWYRQTLGQGPEFLTYFQNEAQLEKSRLLSDRFSAERPKGSFSTLEIQRTEQGDSAMYLCASSHIVEGPNEQFFGPGTRLTVL.

The chain employs TRBV7-8 and TRBJ1-1; D perhaps matches TRBD1 (6 bases). The CDR3 loop spans 17 amino acids. Germline assignment: CDR1 SGHVS and CDR2 FQNEAQ. Trimming removed 1 base from V and 1 base from J, with 16 bases in between. CDR3 nucleotide sequence: TGTGCCAGCAGCTTAGGAGTATTGGGGGCGAAGAACACTGAAGCTTTCTTT. Translation gives CASSLGVLGAKNTEAFF.

This clone appeared once. V gene TRBV7-9 combines with J gene TRBJ1-2; 9 bases align to TRBD1. Trimming at V came to 3 bases and at J to 2 bases, leaving 1 base not matched to a gene. The CDR3 totals 14 residues. Germline V gives CDR1 SEHNR, CDR2 FQNEAQ (reference sequence). The CDR3 spells CASSFGQGNYGYTF. The CDR3, as DNA: TGTGCCAGCAGCTTCGGACAGGGGAACTATGGCTACACCTTC.

The chain is built from TRBV19 and TRBJ1-1; 7 bases agree with TRBD1. CDR1 and CDR2 (germline): LNHDA, SQIVND (reference sequence). V was pared by 4 bases and J by 4 bases, with 12 bases of the junction left unmatched. The length of the CDR3 is 16 residues. The CDR3, as DNA: TGTGCCAGTAGTAGTTTAGAGGGGGCGATGGGCACTGAAGCTTTCTTT. Translation: CASSSLEGAMGTEAFF.

The chain uses TRBV7-2 and TRBJ2-7; tentative D call: TRBD1 (6 bases). V shed 4 bases and J shed 10 bases, with 26 bases lying between them. The CDR3 totals 16 residues. In germline, CDR1 is SGHTA, CDR2 FQGNSA. CDR3 in DNA: TGTGCCAGCAGCTCCATCGGACAGCCACGCCTCGAACCCCAGTACTTC. Protein sequence: CASSSIGQPRLEPQYF.

The rearrangement uses TRBV5-4 and TRBJ1-2; TRBD1 is a possible D gene (5 bases). Trimming removed 5 bases from V and 6 bases from J, with 14 bases in between. This CDR3 has 13 amino acids. CDR1 is SGHNT and CDR2 is YYREEE in the germline V gene (reference sequence). The CDR3 bases are TGTGCCAGCAGGTCTCAGGGCGACGATGGCTACACCTTC. Translating it yields CASRSQGDDGYTF.